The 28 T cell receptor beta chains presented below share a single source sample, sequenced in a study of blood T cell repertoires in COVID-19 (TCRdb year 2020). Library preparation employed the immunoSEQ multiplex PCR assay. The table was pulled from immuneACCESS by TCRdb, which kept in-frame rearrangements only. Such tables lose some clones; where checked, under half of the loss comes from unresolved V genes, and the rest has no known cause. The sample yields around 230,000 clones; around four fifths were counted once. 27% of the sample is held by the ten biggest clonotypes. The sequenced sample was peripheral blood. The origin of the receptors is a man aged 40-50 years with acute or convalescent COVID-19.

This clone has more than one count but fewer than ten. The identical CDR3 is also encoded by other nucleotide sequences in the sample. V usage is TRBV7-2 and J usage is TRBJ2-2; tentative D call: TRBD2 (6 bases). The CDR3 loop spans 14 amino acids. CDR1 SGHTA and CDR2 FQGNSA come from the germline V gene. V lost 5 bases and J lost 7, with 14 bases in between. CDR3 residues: CASSLQTRGGELFF. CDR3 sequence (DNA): TGTGCCAGCAGCCTCCAGACTAGAGGCGGGGAGCTGTTTTTT.

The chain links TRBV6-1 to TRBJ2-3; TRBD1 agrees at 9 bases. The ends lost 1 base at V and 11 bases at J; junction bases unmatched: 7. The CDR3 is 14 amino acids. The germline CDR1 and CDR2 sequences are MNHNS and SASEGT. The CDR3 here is CASSEVGGDRVQYF. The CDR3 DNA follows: TGTGCCAGCAGTGAAGTTGGTGGGGACAGGGTGCAGTATTTT.

The CDR3 DNA reads TGTGCCAGCAGCCTGACGACTAGCGGGAGAACCTCCGAGCAGTACTTC. This codes for CASSLTTSGRTSEQYF. The chain combines TRBV2 with TRBJ2-7; TRBD2 matches at 12 bases. J gave up 6 bases and V 6 bases, and 12 bases lay outside the gene matches. CDR1 is SNHLY, CDR2 FYNNEI, per germline. The CDR3 totals 16 residues.

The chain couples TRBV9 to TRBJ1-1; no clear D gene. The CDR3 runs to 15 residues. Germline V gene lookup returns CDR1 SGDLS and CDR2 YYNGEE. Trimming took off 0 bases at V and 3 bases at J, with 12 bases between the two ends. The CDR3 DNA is TGTGCCAGCAGCGTAGAACCCGGGATTGACACTGAAGCTTTCTTT. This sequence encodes CASSVEPGIDTEAFF.

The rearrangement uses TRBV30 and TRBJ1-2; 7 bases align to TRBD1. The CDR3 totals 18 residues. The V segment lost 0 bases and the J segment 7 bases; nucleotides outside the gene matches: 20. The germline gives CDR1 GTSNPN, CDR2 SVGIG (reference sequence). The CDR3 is CAWSVRVGGGGPSAGYTF. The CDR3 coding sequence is TGTGCCTGGAGTGTACGGGTCGGAGGGGGCGGACCTTCCGCTGGCTACACCTTC.

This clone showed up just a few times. CDR3 DNA: TGTGCCAGTAAGGGGGAAGCGGGAGGAGAGACCCAGTACTTC. Amino acid sequence: CASKGEAGGETQYF. V usage is TRBV19 and J usage is TRBJ2-5, with TRBD2 matching 9 bases. The V segment lost 7 bases and the J segment 4 bases; nucleotides outside the gene matches: 7. The CDR3 runs 14 residues. The germline V gene has CDR1 LNHDA and CDR2 SQIVND (reference sequence).

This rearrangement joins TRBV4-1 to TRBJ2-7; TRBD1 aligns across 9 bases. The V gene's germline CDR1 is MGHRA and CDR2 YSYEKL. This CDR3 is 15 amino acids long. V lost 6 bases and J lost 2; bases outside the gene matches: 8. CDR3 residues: CASSQGQGKAYEQYF. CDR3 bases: TGCGCCAGCAGTCAGGGACAGGGAAAGGCCTACGAGCAGTACTTC.

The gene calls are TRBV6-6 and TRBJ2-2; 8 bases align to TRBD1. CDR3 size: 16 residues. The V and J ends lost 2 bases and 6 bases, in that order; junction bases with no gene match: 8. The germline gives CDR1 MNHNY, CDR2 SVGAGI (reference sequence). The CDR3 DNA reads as TGTGCCAGCAGTTACACCCCAGCAGGGGGCCCCGGGGAGCTGTTTTTT. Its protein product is CASSYTPAGGPGELFF.

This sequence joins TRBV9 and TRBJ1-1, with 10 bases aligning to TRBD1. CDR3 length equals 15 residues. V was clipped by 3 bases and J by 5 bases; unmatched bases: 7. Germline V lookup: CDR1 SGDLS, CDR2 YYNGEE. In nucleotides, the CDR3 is TGTGCCAGCAGCGCGAACGGACAGGGGGAAACTGAAGCTTTCTTT. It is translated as CASSANGQGETEAFF.

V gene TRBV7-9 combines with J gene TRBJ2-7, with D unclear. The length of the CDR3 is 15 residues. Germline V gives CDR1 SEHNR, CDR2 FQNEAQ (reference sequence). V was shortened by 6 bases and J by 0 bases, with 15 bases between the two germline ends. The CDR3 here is CASSLDSTLSYEQYF. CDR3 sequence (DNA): TGTGCCAGCAGTCTCGACTCCACCCTCTCCTACGAGCAGTACTTC.

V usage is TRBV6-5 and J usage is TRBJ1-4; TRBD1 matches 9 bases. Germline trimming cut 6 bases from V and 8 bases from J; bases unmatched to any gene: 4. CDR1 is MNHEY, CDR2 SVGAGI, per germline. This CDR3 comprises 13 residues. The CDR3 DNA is TGTGCCAGCAGAAGGGACAGGGACGAAAAACTGTTTTTT. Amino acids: CASRRDRDEKLFF.

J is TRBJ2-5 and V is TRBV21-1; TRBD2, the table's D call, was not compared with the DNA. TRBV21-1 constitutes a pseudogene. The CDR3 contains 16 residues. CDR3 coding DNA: TGTGCCAGCAGCGCACTTCTAGCGGGAGAGACAGAGACCCAGTACTTC. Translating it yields CASSALLAGETETQYF.

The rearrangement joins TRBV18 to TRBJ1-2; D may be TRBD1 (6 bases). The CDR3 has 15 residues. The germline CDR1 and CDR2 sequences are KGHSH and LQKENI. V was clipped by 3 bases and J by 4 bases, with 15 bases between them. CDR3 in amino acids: CASSPGEAGVYGYTF. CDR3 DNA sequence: TGTGCCAGCTCACCGGGGGAAGCAGGGGTCTATGGCTACACCTTC.

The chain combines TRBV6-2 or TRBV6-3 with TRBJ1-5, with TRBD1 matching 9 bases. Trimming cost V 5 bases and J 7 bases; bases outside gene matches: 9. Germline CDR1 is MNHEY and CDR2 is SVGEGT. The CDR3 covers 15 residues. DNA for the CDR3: TGTGCCAGCAGTCTCCAACAGGGGGCCGGGCAGCCCCAGCATTTT. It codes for CASSLQQGAGQPQHF.

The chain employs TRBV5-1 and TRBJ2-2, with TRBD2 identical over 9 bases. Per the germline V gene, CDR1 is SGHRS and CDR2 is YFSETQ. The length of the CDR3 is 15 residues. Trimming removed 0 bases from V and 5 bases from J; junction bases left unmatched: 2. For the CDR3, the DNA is TGCGCCAGCAGCTTGGCGCTAGCGGGGACCGGGGAGCTGTTTTTT. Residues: CASSLALAGTGELFF. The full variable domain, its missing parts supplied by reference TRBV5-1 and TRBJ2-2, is KAGVTQTPRYLIKTRGQQVTLSCSPISGHRSVSWYQQTPGQGLQFLFEYFSETQRNKGNFPGRFSGRQFSNSRSEMNVSTLELGDSALYLCASSLALAGTGELFFGEGSRLTVL.

The DNA of the CDR3 is TGTGCCAGCTCCCGGGACGGGACAGGGGTTGGGGAAGGCTACACCTTC. Its protein is CASSRDGTGVGEGYTF. J is TRBJ1-2 and V is TRBV2, with TRBD1 matching 10 bases. With 8 bases clipped from V and 8 bases from J, the junction kept 17 bases outside the gene matches. Germline values: CDR1 SNHLY, CDR2 FYNNEI. The length of the CDR3 is 16 residues.

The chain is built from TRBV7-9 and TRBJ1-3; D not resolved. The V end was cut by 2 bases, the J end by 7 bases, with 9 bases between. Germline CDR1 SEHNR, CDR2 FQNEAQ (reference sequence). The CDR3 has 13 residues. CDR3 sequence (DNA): TGTGCCAGCAGCTTAAGCGAATGGAACACCATATATTTT. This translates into CASSLSEWNTIYF.

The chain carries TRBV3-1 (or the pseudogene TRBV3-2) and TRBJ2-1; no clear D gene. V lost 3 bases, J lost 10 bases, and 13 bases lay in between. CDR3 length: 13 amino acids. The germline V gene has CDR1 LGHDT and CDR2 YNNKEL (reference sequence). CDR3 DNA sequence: TGTGCCAGCAGCCATACCCAGCGTGGCGAGCAGTTCTTC. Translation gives CASSHTQRGEQFF.

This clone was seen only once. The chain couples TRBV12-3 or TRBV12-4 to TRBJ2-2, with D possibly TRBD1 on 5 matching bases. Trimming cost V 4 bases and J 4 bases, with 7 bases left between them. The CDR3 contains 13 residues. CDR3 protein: CASSSRVTGELFF. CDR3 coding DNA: TGTGCCAGCAGTTCCAGGGTCACCGGGGAGCTGTTTTTT.

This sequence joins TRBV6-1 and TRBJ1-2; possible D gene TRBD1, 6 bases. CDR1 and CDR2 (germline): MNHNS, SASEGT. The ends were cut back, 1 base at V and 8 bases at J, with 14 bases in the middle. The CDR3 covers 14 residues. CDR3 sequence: CASSEGGQLVGYTF. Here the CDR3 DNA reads TGTGCCAGCAGTGAAGGGGGGCAATTGGTGGGCTACACCTTC.

The CDR3 DNA is TGCAGTGCTAGTGAGACAGGCCGCCCCTACGAGCAGTACTTC. It codes for CSASETGRPYEQYF. The chain joins TRBV20-1 to TRBJ2-7; perhaps TRBD1 as D (6 bases). With 3 bases removed from V and 2 bases from J, the gap between germline ends came to 14 bases. Germline CDR1 DFQATT, CDR2 SNEGSKA (reference sequence). This CDR3 spans 14 amino acids.

For the CDR3, the DNA is TGTGCCAGCGTTGTACTAGCGGGAGGGCCTAGAACTCCCGGGGAGCTGTTTTTT. Translated: CASVVLAGGPRTPGELFF. The chain joins TRBV11-2 to TRBJ2-2, with 13 bases identical to TRBD2. There are 18 residues in the CDR3. CDR1 is SGHAT and CDR2 is FQNNGV in the germline V gene. Losses at the gene ends were 8 bases for V and 6 bases for J; bases not matched to a gene: 15.

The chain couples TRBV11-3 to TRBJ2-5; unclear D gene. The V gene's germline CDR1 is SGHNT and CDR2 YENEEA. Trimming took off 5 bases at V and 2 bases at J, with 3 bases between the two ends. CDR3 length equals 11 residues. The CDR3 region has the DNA TGTGCCAGCAGCCAACAAGAGACCCAGTACTTC. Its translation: CASSQQETQYF.

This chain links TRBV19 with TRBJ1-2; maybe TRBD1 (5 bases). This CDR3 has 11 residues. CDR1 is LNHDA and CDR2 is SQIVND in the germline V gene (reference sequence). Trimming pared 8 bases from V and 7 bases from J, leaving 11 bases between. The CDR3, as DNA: TGTGCCAGTGCCGCCGGGGGTGGCTACACCTTC. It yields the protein CASAAGGGYTF.

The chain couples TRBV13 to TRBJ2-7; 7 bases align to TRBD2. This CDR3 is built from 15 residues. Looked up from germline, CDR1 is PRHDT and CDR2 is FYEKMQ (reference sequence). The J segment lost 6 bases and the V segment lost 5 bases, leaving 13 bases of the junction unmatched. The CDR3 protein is CASSPRLAGEGEQYF. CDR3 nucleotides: TGTGCCAGCAGCCCGCGACTCGCGGGAGAAGGCGAGCAGTACTTC.

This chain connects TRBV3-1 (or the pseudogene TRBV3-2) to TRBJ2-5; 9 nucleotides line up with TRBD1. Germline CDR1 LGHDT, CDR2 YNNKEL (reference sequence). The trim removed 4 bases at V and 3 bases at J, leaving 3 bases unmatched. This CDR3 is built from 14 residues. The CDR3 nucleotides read TGTGCCAGCAGCCCGCGGGACAGGGAAGAGACCCAGTACTTC. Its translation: CASSPRDREETQYF.

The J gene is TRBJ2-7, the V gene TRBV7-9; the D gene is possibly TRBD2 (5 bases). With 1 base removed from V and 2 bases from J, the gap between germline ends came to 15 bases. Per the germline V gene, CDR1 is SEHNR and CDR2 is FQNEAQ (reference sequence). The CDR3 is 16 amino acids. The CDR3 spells CASSLDGNDGTYEQYF. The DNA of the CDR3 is TGTGCCAGCAGCTTAGACGGGAATGACGGAACCTACGAGCAGTACTTC. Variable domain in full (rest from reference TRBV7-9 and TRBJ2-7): DTGVSQNPRHKITKRGQNVTFRCDPISEHNRLYWYRQTLGQGPEFLTYFQNEAQLEKSRLLSDRFSAERPKGSFSTLEIQRTEQGDSAMYLCASSLDGNDGTYEQYFGPGTRLTVT.

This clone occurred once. The CDR3: CASRLAGGIYNEQFF. For the CDR3, the DNA is TGTGCCAGTAGATTAGCGGGAGGAATCTACAATGAGCAGTTCTTC. V is TRBV19 and J is TRBJ2-1, with 10 bases identical to TRBD2. This CDR3 spans 15 amino acids. Germline loops: CDR1 LNHDA, CDR2 SQIVND (reference sequence). Trimming cost V 6 bases and J 3 bases; bases outside gene matches: 5.